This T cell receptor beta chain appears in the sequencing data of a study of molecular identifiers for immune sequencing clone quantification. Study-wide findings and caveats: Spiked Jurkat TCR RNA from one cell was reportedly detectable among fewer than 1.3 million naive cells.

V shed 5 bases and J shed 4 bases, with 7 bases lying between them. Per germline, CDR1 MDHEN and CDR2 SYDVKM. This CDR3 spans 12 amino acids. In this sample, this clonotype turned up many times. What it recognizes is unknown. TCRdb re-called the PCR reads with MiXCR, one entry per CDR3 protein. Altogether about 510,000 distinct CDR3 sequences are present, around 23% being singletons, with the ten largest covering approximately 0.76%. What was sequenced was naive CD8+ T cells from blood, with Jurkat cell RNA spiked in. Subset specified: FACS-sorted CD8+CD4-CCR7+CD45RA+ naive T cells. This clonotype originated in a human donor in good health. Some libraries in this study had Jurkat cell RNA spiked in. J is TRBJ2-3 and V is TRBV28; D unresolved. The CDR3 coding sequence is TGTGCCAGCAGTCACTATGCAGATACGCAGTATTTT. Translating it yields CASSHYADTQYF.